This T cell receptor beta chain was recorded in a study of blood T cell repertoires in COVID-19. Turning to the study itself: Material from acute and convalescent COVID-19 was sourced from the United States, Italy and Spain. Sample material is recorded as cDNA or gDNA derived from T cells, B-cell-depleted T cells, or PBMCs.

Enrolled during active infection, Seattle patients were then followed longitudinally. This CDR3 is built from 15 residues. Germline lookup yields CDR1 SGHRS and CDR2 YFSETQ. V was shortened by 0 bases and J by 6 bases, with 10 bases between the two germline ends. Sequencing was performed with immunoSEQ multiplex PCR; in TCRdb, only in-frame clones are kept and a portion is missing. Of hundreds of thousands of clones listed, about 87% were seen once; the top ten hold roughly 2.1%. The rearrangement joins TRBV5-1 to TRBJ1-6; D remains unclear. The material sequenced was peripheral blood. The receptor was isolated from an older woman with COVID-19, enrolled during active disease. CDR3 DNA sequence: TGCGCCAGCAGCTTGGGGGTGAGGCGTAATTCACCCCTCCACTTT. Translating it yields CASSLGVRRNSPLHF.